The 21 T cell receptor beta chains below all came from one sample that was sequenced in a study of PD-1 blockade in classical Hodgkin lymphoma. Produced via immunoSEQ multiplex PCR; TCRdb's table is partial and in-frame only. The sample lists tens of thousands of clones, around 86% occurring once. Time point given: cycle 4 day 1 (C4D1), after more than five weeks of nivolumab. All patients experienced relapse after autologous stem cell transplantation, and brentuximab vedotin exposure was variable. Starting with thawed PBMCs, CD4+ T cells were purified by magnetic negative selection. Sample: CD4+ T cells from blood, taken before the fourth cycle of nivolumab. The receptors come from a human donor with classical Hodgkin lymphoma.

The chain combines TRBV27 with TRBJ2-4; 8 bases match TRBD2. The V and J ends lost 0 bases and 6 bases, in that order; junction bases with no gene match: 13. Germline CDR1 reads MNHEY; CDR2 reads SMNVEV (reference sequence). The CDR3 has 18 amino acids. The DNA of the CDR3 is TGTGCCAGCAGTTTATCGGTTGTGCCGGGAGGGCCCGGAAACATTCAGTACTTC. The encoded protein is CASSLSVVPGGPGNIQYF.

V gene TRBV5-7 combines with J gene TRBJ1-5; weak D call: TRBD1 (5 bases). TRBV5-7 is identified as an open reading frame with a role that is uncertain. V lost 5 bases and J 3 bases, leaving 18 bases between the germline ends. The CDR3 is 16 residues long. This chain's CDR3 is CASRSGEGRVNQPQHF. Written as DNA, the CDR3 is TGTGCCAGCAGGTCGGGGGAGGGAAGGGTCAATCAGCCCCAGCATTTT.

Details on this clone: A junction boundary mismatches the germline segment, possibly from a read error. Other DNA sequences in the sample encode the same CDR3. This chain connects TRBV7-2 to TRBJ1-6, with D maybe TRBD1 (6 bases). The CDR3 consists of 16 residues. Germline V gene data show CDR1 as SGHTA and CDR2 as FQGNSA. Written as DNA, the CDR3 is TGTGCCAGCAGCCACGACAGGCGCGGGTATAATTCGCCCCTCCACTTT. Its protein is CASSHDRRGYNSPLHF.

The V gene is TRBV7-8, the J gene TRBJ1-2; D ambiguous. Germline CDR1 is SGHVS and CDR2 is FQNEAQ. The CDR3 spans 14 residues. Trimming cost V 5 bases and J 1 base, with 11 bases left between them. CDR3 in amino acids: CASSISGVNYGYTF. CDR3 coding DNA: TGTGCCAGCAGCATCTCGGGCGTTAACTATGGCTACACCTTC.

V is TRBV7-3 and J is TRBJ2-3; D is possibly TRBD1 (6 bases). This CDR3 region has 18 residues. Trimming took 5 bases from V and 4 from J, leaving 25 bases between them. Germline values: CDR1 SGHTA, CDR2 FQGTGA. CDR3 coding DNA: TGTGCCAGCAGCCACGGTCTGACAGGAGCCGGCGGTCCAGATACGCAGTATTTT. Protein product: CASSHGLTGAGGPDTQYF.

As DNA, the CDR3 is TGCGCCAGCAGCTTGACGGTAAGCTCCTACAATGAGCAGTTCTTC. Protein product: CASSLTVSSYNEQFF. The chain carries TRBV5-1 and TRBJ2-1; D is ambiguous. V was pared by 1 base and J by 0 bases, with 8 bases between. This CDR3 spans 15 amino acids. From germline, CDR1 is SGHRS and CDR2 YFSETQ.

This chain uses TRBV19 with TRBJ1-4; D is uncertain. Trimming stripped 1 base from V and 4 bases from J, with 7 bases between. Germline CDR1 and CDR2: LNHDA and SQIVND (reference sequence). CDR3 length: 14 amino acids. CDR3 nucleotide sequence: TGTGCCAGTAGTATAGTTGCGGTTAATGAAAAACTGTTTTTT. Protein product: CASSIVAVNEKLFF.

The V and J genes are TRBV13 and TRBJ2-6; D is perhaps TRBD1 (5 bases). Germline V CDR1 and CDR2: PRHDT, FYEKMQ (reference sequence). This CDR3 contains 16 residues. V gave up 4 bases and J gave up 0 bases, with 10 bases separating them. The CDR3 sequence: CASSSDKFSGANVLTF. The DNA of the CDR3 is TGTGCCAGCAGCTCGGACAAGTTCTCTGGGGCCAACGTCCTGACTTTC.

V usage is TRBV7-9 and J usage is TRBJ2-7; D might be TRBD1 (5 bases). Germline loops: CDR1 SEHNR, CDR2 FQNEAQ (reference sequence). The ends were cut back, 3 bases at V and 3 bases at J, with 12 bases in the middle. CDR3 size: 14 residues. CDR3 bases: TGTGCCAGCAGCTTTGATGCAGGGTACTACGAGCAGTACTTC. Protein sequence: CASSFDAGYYEQYF.

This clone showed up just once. The CDR3, as DNA: TGTGCCAGGGGGCGGAACTCCTACGAGCAGTACTTC. This encodes CARGRNSYEQYF. This rearrangement joins TRBV2 to TRBJ2-7; D is possibly TRBD1 (5 bases). Between the trimmed V and J ends, which lost 9 bases and 0 bases, there was a span of 9 bases. The CDR3 contains 12 residues. CDR1 is SNHLY, CDR2 FYNNEI, per germline.

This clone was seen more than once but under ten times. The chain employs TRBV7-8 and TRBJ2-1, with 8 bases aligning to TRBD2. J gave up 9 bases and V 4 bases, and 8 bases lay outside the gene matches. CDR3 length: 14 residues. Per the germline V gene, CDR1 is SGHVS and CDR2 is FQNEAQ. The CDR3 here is CASSSTAGGAEQFF. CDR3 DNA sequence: TGTGCCAGCAGCTCGACAGCCGGGGGGGCTGAGCAGTTCTTC.

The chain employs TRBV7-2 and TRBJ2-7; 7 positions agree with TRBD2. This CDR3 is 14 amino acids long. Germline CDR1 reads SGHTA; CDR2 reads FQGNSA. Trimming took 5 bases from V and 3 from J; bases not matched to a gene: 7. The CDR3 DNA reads TGTGCCAGCAGCCCCCGGGACTACAACTACGAGCAGTACTTC. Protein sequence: CASSPRDYNYEQYF.

Here the CDR3 reads CASSWDTDGYGYTF. The DNA of the CDR3 is TGCGCCAGCAGCTGGGACACCGACGGTTATGGCTACACCTTC. This chain uses TRBV5-1 with TRBJ1-2; D is perhaps TRBD1 (6 bases). V lost 3 bases and J lost 5, with 14 bases in between. The CDR3 runs to 14 residues. The germline CDR1 and CDR2 sequences are SGHRS and YFSETQ.

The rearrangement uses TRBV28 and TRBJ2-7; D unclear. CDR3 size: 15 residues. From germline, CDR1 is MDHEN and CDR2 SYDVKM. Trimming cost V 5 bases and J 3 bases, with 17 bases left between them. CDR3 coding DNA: TGTGCCAGCAGTCCCCCGGGTGAGAGTCGCTACGAGCAGTACTTC. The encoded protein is CASSPPGESRYEQYF.

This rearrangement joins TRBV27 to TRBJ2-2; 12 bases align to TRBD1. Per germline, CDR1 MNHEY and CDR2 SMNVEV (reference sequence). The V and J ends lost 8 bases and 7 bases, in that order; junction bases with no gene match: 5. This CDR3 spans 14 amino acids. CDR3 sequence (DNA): TGTGCCAGCGGGCGGGACAGGGGGCTCGGGGAGCTGTTTTTT. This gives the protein CASGRDRGLGELFF.

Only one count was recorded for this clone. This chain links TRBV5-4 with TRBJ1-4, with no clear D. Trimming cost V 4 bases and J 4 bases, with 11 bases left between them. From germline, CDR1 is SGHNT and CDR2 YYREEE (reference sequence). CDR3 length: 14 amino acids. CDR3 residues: CASSHYSSNEKLFF. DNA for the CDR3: TGTGCCAGCAGCCACTACAGCAGTAATGAAAAACTGTTTTTT.

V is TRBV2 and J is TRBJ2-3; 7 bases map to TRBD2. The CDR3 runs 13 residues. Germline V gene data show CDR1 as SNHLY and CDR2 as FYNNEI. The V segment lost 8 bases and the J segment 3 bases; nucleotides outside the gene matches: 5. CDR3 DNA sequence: TGTGCCAGCTCGTCAGCGGGAACAGATACGCAGTATTTT. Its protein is CASSSAGTDTQYF.

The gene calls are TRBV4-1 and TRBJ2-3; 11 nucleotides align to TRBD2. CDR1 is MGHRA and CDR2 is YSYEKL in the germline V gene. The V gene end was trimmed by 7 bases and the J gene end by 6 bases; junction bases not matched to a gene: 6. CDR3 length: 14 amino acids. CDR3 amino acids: CASIAGGPNDTQYF. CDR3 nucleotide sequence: TGCGCCAGCATAGCGGGGGGGCCTAATGATACGCAGTATTTT.

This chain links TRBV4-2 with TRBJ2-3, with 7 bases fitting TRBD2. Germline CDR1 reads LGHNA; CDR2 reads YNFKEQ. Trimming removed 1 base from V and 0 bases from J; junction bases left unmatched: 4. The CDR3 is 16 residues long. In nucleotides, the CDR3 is TGTGCCAGCAGCCAAGGCGGGAGAACTAGCACAGATACGCAGTATTTT. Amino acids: CASSQGGRTSTDTQYF.

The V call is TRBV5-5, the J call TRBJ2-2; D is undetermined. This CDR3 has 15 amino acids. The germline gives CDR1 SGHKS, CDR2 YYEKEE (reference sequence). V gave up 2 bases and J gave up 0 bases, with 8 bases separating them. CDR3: CASSFSSTNTGELFF. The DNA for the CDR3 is TGTGCCAGCAGCTTCTCCTCGACGAACACCGGGGAGCTGTTTTTT. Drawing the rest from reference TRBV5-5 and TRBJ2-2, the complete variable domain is DAGVTQSPTHLIKTRGQQVTLRCSPISGHKSVSWYQQVLGQGPQFIFQYYEKEERGRGNFPDRFSARQFPNYSSELNVNALLLGDSALYLCASSFSSTNTGELFFGEGSRLTVL.

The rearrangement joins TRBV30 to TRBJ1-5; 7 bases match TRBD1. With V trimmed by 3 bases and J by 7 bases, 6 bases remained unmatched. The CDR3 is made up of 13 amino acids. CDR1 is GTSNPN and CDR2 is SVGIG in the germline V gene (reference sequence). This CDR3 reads CAWSSTGMQPQHF. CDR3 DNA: TGTGCCTGGAGCTCGACAGGGATGCAGCCCCAGCATTTT.